This record looks at one T cell receptor beta chain sequence and its context. The length of the CDR3 is 13 residues. CDR1 and CDR2 (germline): DFQATT, SNEGSKA (reference sequence). V dropped 5 bases and J dropped 4 bases, with 11 bases sitting between them. The sample belongs to a study of early T cells in non-severe SARS-CoV-2 infection. Unique molecular identifiers (one per individual cDNA molecule) were attached. A single record per CDR3 protein comes from TCRdb applying MiXCR to the 5' RACE reads. Here the sample spans about 80,000 distinct CDR3 sequences, about 11% being singletons. Material: whole blood. The chain combines TRBV20-1 with TRBJ2-2, with D perhaps TRBD2 (6 bases). This clonotype was obtained from an adult who was a healthcare worker with PCR-confirmed SARS-CoV-2 infection or an uninfected control (not recorded which). The DNA for the CDR3 is TGCAGTGCTGAGGGAGGAGGCACCGGGGAGCTGTTTTTT. Translated: CSAEGGGTGELFF.